This T cell receptor (beta chain) appears in the sequencing data of a study of shared clonotypes between healthy human individuals. Study-wide context: Those who served as donors were two women and a few men between the ages of 18 and 49. Study-wide results and limits: Sampling included only blood; tissue repertoires likely differ. In several donors, approximately 5% of naive CD4 clonotypes appeared in common.

As defined, naive CD8 cells were CD45RO-negative and positively selected for CCR7, with terminally differentiated effector memory CD45RA+ cells excluded. Those who donated were healthy HIV-negative adults, with no recent acute infections or vaccinations reported. This CDR3 region has 16 residues. J gave up 2 bases and V 0 bases, and 3 bases lay outside the gene matches. Germline CDR1 is ENHRY and CDR2 is SYGVKD. A note on this clone: Its antigen is currently unknown.

Profiled with immunoSEQ multiplex PCR; TCRdb holds only in-frame clones, not every one. The sample records under 2,000,000 clones, approximately 94% being singletons. The sample comprised naive CD8+ T cells sorted from blood. The TCR originated in a man aged 18 to 29 in good health. The chain couples TRBV10-3 to TRBJ2-1; the match to TRBD1 covers 8 bases. CDR3: CAISESVQGAYNEQFF. The CDR3 DNA reads as TGTGCCATCAGTGAGTCGGTACAGGGGGCCTACAATGAGCAGTTCTTC.